This TCR beta chain was sequenced during a study of blood T cell repertoires in COVID-19. Study at large: Acute and convalescent COVID-19 samples came from the United States, Italy and Spain. Nucleic acid was either cDNA or gDNA, and it came from T cells, B-cell-depleted T cells, or PBMCs.

Germline V lookup: CDR1 LNHDA, CDR2 SQIVND (reference sequence). V was pared by 7 bases and J by 1 base, with 10 bases of the junction left unmatched. This CDR3 comprises 16 residues. Source study methods: Amplification with reference gene primers provided the estimates of nucleated cell counts. Sequencing was performed with immunoSEQ multiplex PCR; in TCRdb, only in-frame clones are kept and a portion is missing. V and J calls plus clone size are reproduced from that table; the DNA served to infer D and trimming. Of approximately 130,000 clones in the sample, approximately 77% are singletons; the top ten hold roughly 20%.

The source is a man older than 75 with acute or convalescent COVID-19. The V call is TRBV19, the J call TRBJ1-5, with 7 bases fitting TRBD1. Sequencing used peripheral blood. CDR3 amino acids: CASTPTGSTSNQPQHF. The CDR3 coding sequence is TGTGCCAGTACCCCGACAGGGAGTACAAGCAATCAGCCCCAGCATTTT.